This T cell receptor (beta chain) stems from a study of blood T cells in healthy people across ages. Study at large: Using template switching, researchers captured about one barcoded beta molecule for each two T cells.

Primers used in a second PCR of roughly 6 to 12 cycles were a sample-barcoded 5' primer and a J-beta primer mix. MiXCR, run by TCRdb on the 5' RACE reads, gives a single entry per CDR3 protein. The data show hundreds of thousands of distinct CDR3 sequences, with about 45% seen just once and 18% held by the top ten. This clonotype was seen at least ten times. Its antigen is not known. Findings of the study overall: Naive T cell percentage showed a strong correlation with the diversity of TCR beta. Unsorted PBMC material precluded a definitive naive versus antigen-experienced comparison. Across the age range, TCR beta diversity per million T cells fell in a roughly linear way.

The ends were cut back, 4 bases at V and 0 bases at J, with 16 bases in the middle. This CDR3 contains 18 residues. The origin of this receptor is a man older than 75 in good health. The sequenced sample consisted of blood. The chain recombines TRBV12-3 or TRBV12-4 with TRBJ2-6; D remains unclear. CDR3 region: CASSSATTPFSGANVLTF. CDR3 sequence (DNA): TGTGCCAGCAGTTCCGCAACGACACCATTCTCTGGGGCCAACGTCCTGACTTTC.